This entry features one TCR beta chain sequence. This record comes from a study of blood T cell repertoires in COVID-19. Study-wide context: Both acute and convalescent COVID-19 samples were obtained from the United States, Italy and Spain.

Source study methods: Estimated nucleated cell counts came from reference gene primer amplification. Clones were read by immunoSEQ multiplex PCR, and TCRdb kept only the in-frame ones, dropping some. The DNA was the basis for D and trimming; V, J and clone size are from that table. The sample lists approximately 400,000 clones; about nine tenths were seen once. V trimming: 4 bases; J trimming: 2 bases; junction bases outside the gene matches: 8. Germline CDR1 and CDR2: SGDLS and YYNGEE. The CDR3 totals 16 residues. Participant ages covered about 18 to 89 years across 25 or so US areas. The TCR comes from a woman aged 35 to 49 who had been exposed to COVID-19. The rearrangement uses TRBV9 and TRBJ1-4, with 7 bases identical to TRBD1. Sequencing was done on a sample of PBMCs or T cells enriched from blood (not recorded which). The CDR3 loop reads CASSTGQAPTNEKLFF. The DNA for the CDR3 is TGTGCCAGCAGCACAGGACAGGCCCCTACTAATGAAAAACTGTTTTTT.